Listed here are 8 T cell receptor beta chains from one sample, sequenced in a study of beta chain features in type 1 diabetes. Every bit of the isolated RNA underwent reverse transcription, so sequencing read expressed TCRB transcripts. Assay used: immunoSEQ multiplex PCR; TCRdb lists only in-frame clones, some missing. The data show under 550,000 clones, 11% seen once. Specimen: naive CD4+ T cells from blood. These receptors originate from a woman aged 18-29 years in good health.

The genes are TRBV18 and TRBJ1-6; 9 bases map to TRBD1. CDR3 length equals 16 residues. Germline V CDR1 and CDR2: KGHSH, LQKENI. V dropped 0 bases and J dropped 8; count of bases not matched to a gene: 5. The CDR3 nucleotides read TGTGCCAGCTCACCACCGACGGGACAGGGATATTCACCCCTCCACTTT. Its protein is CASSPPTGQGYSPLHF.

This clone appeared a few times. The J gene is TRBJ2-2, the V gene TRBV4-3; D is uncertain. The CDR3 consists of 15 residues. Germline V gene data show CDR1 as LGHNA and CDR2 as YSLEER. Trimming took 3 bases from V and 6 from J, leaving 14 bases between them. The CDR3 nucleotides are TGCGCCAGCAGCCAGTTCGGCATATCGGCCGGGGAGCTGTTTTTT. Protein sequence: CASSQFGISAGELFF.

The V and J genes are TRBV7-2 and TRBJ1-6, with D possibly being TRBD1 (6 bases). Germline V gene lookup returns CDR1 SGHTA and CDR2 FQGNSA. The CDR3 spans 17 residues. Trimming removed 5 bases from V and 0 bases from J, with 14 bases in between. CDR3 sequence: CASSPPQGSSYNSPLHF. The DNA of the CDR3 is TGTGCCAGCAGCCCTCCCCAGGGGAGCTCCTATAATTCACCCCTCCACTTT.

This clone appeared once. The rearrangement joins TRBV10-2 to TRBJ2-5, with D unresolved. This CDR3 is 12 amino acids long. CDR1 and CDR2 from the germline V gene are WSHSY and SAAADI. The V gene lost 4 bases and the J gene lost 5 bases, with 8 bases spanning the gap. CDR3 nucleotide sequence: TGCGCCAGCAGTGTCTTTAGGGAGACCCAGTACTTC. This codes for CASSVFRETQYF.

This chain uses TRBV18 with TRBJ1-1; D might be TRBD1 (5 bases). V dropped 4 bases and J dropped 5 bases, with 23 bases sitting between them. Germline V lookup: CDR1 KGHSH, CDR2 LQKENI. There are 17 residues in the CDR3. The CDR3 DNA reads TGTGCCAGCTCACAAAACCGACCTCCAGGGATTCGAACTGAAGCTTTCTTT. Encoded protein: CASSQNRPPGIRTEAFF.

About this clone: With a much larger clone just one base away, this may be a read error. This chain connects TRBV5-4 to TRBJ2-3, with unresolved D. The V gene's germline CDR1 is SGHNT and CDR2 YYREEE (reference sequence). The CDR3 extends over 12 amino acids. V lost 2 bases and J lost 4, with 5 bases in between. The chain's CDR3 is CASSFVPDTQYF. The CDR3 DNA reads TGTGCCAGCAGCTTTGTTCCAGATACGCAGTATTTT. Together with reference TRBV5-4 and TRBJ2-3, the CDR3 gives the full variable domain: ETGVTQSPTHLIKTRGQQVTLRCSSQSGHNTVSWYQQALGQGPQFIFQYYREEENGRGNFPPRFSGLQFPNYSSELNVNALELDDSALYLCASSFVPDTQYFGPGTRLTVL.

On this clone: Other DNA sequences within the sample encode an identical CDR3. The CDR3 coding sequence is TGTGCCAGCAGCTTGGACAGGGGGCAAGAGACCCAGTACTTC. This sequence encodes CASSLDRGQETQYF. V gene TRBV7-2 combines with J gene TRBJ2-5; 10 bases line up with TRBD1. J lost 2 bases, V lost 3 bases, and 0 bases had no gene match. Germline V gene lookup returns CDR1 SGHTA and CDR2 FQGNSA. The CDR3 extends over 14 amino acids.

In this sample, this clone turned up a few times. This chain uses TRBV15 with TRBJ2-7; 10 bases are a match to TRBD1. The V gene's germline CDR1 is LNHNV and CDR2 YYDKDF (reference sequence). V shed 5 bases and J 4 bases; nucleotides not matched to a gene: 2. This CDR3 has 13 amino acids. DNA of the CDR3: TGTGCCACCAGCTCGGGACAGGGGTACGAGCAGTACTTC. It specifies CATSSGQGYEQYF.